This TCR beta chain emerged from a study of blood T cell repertoires in COVID-19. Background on the study: T cells, B-cell-depleted T cells, or PBMCs provided the cDNA or gDNA that served as material.

In its sample, this clone was seen once. The CDR3 is 13 amino acids. After removal of 7 bases from V and 4 bases from J, the junction contained 5 bases not matched to a gene. Per the study methods: Quantification of nucleated cells was approximated via reference gene primer amplification. The table came from immunoSEQ multiplex PCR; TCRdb's copy has only in-frame clones and leaves some out. V, J and clone size derive from that table, while D and trimming were established from the DNA sequence. The table shows around 110,000 clones, with roughly 86% occurring only once. Material for sequencing was peripheral blood. The TCR was taken from a man in his forties or fifties with acute or convalescent COVID-19. The V call is TRBV12-3 or TRBV12-4, the J call TRBJ1-1; 8 positions match TRBD1. The chain's CDR3 is CASILQGGTEAFF. For the CDR3, the DNA is TGTGCCAGCATCTTACAGGGGGGCACTGAAGCTTTCTTT.